The present entry profiles one T cell receptor beta chain with its context. Its cognate antigen has yet to be identified. No base quality values were provided; no much bigger clone lies one nucleotide off. These data come from a study of shared clonotypes between healthy human individuals (TCRdb year 2020). Regarding the study in general: Three men and a couple of women, aged 18 to 49 years, made up the cohort. Per donor, three plates each were used for CD4 naive and CD4 memory, two for CD8 naive, and one for CD8 memory. To estimate repertoire size and how much clonotypes are shared between individuals, the study performed deep sequencing of blood TCR repertoires from a handful of healthy adults. Different laboratories and diverse techniques were used to prepare libraries and sequence TCR repertoires, to increase sequencing depth and limit assay-specific biases. Between about 0.94 and 8.9 billion PBMCs per donor were obtained by leukapheresis.

From a lookup of the germline V gene (reference sequence), CDR1 and CDR2 are MNHEY and SMNVEV. V loses 7 bases at its end and J loses 1 base; junction bases beyond the gene matches: 4. The CDR3 measures 15 amino acids from cysteine to phenylalanine. The entry retains the CDR3 DNA only, 45 bases that are in frame from base 1. Beyond this particular receptor, the publication reports: Pairwise subsampling indicated that sequencing depth was expected to affect the degree of clonotype sharing among donors. Only blood was sampled, and tissue TCR repertoires likely differ from those in blood. Even with the large sequencing depth, rarefaction of the sorted-subset datasets indicated that sequencing was incomplete. Because the study included only a small number of donors, the genetic and exposure-history diversity represented was limited. Naive subsets generally had larger estimated clonotype richness than memory subsets did. Compared with non-shared clonotypes, clonotypes shared by all four sorted-subset donors had higher generation probabilities. Across a handful of donors, approximately 4.6% of naive CD4, 3% to 3.5% of naive CD8, under 2.5% of memory CD4, and 0.4% to 0.45% of memory CD8 clonotypes were shared.

Using the deep immunoSEQ assay, TCR CDR3 regions were amplified from genomic DNA by multiplex PCR. For each cell subset, the extracted genomic DNA was distributed evenly across all wells of several immunoSEQ 96-well plates, and each plate served as one replicate. For sorted subsets, approximately 200 ng of genomic DNA, equivalent to 25,000 to 30,000 T cell genomes, went into each replicate PCR. The purified libraries were quantified using a Qubit 3.0 fluorometer, sized with a Bioanalyzer 2100, and then quantified again using the KAPA Library Quantification kit. Each immunoSEQ 96-well plate was sequenced on its own single-read 150-cycle Illumina NextSeq 550 flow cell. The paper's data handling went like this. Because the immunoSEQ output included only junctional sequences and no quality scores, the filtering could not be the same as the filtering used for full-length reads. Sequences were annotated with PyIR, a Python wrapper for IgBLAST v1.9, and V/J genes and CDR3 were assigned using IMGT germline references. Any read was removed if the V/J assignment was weak (E-value above 1e-6), the CDR3 was missing, or the read contained stop codons, out-of-frame junctions, or ambiguous translated residues. V3J clonotypes were defined by identical inferred V gene, J gene, and CDR3 amino acid sequence. Percentage overlap between repertoires was calculated by dividing the number of shared unique clonotypes by the size of the smaller repertoire. Repertoire richness was assessed with RTK rarefaction, the Chao1 estimator, and Recon v2.1 estimates of unobserved clonotypes. Generation probabilities were computed with OLGA for all TCRbeta clonotypes obtained by the gDNA method from a handful of donors. The table was pulled from immuneACCESS by TCRdb, which kept in-frame rearrangements only. Such tables lose some clones; where checked, under half of the loss comes from unresolved V genes, and the rest has no known cause. V and J calls and clone size are those listed in that table; D and trimming were worked out from the DNA. Present in this sample are just over 2,000,000 clones, roughly 94% of which were seen just once. Of the sample, more than 0.95% is held by the ten largest clones.

CD8 naive samples were CD45RO-negative cells positively selected for CCR7, giving a CD45RA+CCR7+ population that excluded TemRA cells. Donors were healthy HIV-negative adults with no recently reported acute infections or vaccinations. Every donor was a Caucasian adult residing in Nashville, Tennessee, USA. After blood collection by leukapheresis, PBMCs were isolated using Ficoll-Histopaque density gradient centrifugation and then cryopreserved in the vapor phase of liquid nitrogen. Analytical flow cytometry was used to check the purity and quantity of every magnetically sorted T cell population. From each sorted fraction, genomic DNA was isolated and quantified by UV absorbance on a Nanodrop 2000c.

The receptor's source is a man between 18 and 29 years old in good health. The sample was naive CD8+ T cells sorted from blood. Read against the paper, the sample's cell subset or site label means: CD45RA+CCR7+. This sequence uses TRBV27 and TRBJ2-6; TRBD1 lines up with 7 middle nucleotides. The DNA is as follows: TGTGCCAGCACCCAGGGGGTATCTGGGGCCAACGTCCTGACTTTC. Translation gives CASTQGVSGANVLTF.